A single sample gave rise to the 17 T cell receptor beta chains below, sequenced in a study of cytomegalovirus exposure and HLA in healthy donors. Researchers ran the PCR with 60 Vbeta and 13 Jbeta primers. Produced via immunoSEQ multiplex PCR; TCRdb's table is partial and in-frame only. The table records some 120,000 clones, over 60% of them present only once. Sequences were obtained from PBMCs. These receptors all come from a human donor in good health.

The chain uses TRBV28 and TRBJ2-3; tentative D call: TRBD1 (5 bases). Trimming removed 8 bases at V and 4 bases at J, with 13 bases between. The CDR3 covers 13 residues. Germline CDR1 is MDHEN and CDR2 is SYDVKM. This chain's CDR3 is CASFTGYSDTQYF. CDR3 bases: TGTGCCAGCTTCACAGGTTACTCAGATACGCAGTATTTT.

The chain has TRBV10-3 and TRBJ1-1; tentative D call: TRBD1 (6 bases). The CDR3 runs 12 residues. The germline gives CDR1 ENHRY, CDR2 SYGVKD. Deletions cut 3 bases from V and 4 bases from J, with 6 bases between. DNA of the CDR3: TGTGCCATCAGTGACAGGGGCACTGAAGCTTTCTTT. Residues: CAISDRGTEAFF.

CDR3 amino acids: CASSSQGYQPQHF. The CDR3 nucleotides read TGTGCCAGCAGTTCGCAGGGCTATCAGCCCCAGCATTTT. This sequence joins TRBV6-5 and TRBJ1-5; perhaps TRBD1 as D (5 bases). This CDR3 has 13 residues. Trimming took off 4 bases at V and 5 bases at J, with 9 bases between the two ends. Germline assignment: CDR1 MNHEY and CDR2 SVGAGI.

The gene calls are TRBV11-3 and TRBJ2-2, with D uncertain. Germline CDR1 and CDR2: SGHNT and YENEEA. Trimming shortened V by 1 base and J by 1 base, and 4 bases separated the two germline ends. CDR3 size: 14 residues. CDR3 DNA sequence: TGTGCCAGCAGCTTAGCCGGGAACACCGGGGAGCTGTTTTTT. Protein: CASSLAGNTGELFF.

The chain couples TRBV11-2 to TRBJ1-1; D remains unclear. The V and J ends lost 2 bases and 3 bases respectively, with 7 bases between them. The CDR3 consists of 13 residues. CDR1 is SGHAT and CDR2 is FQNNGV in the germline V gene. This CDR3 reads CASSLIGDTEAFF. CDR3 DNA sequence: TGTGCCAGCAGCTTAATCGGGGACACTGAAGCTTTCTTT.

The chain employs TRBV5-1 and TRBJ2-5; 7 bases agree with TRBD2. After removal of 4 bases from V and 2 bases from J, the junction contained 5 bases not matched to a gene. From germline, CDR1 is SGHRS and CDR2 YFSETQ. The CDR3 is 14 amino acids. CDR3 bases: TGCGCCAGCAGCCCGGGGGAGGGACAAGAGACCCAGTACTTC. Translated: CASSPGEGQETQYF.

The chain carries TRBV27 and TRBJ1-5, with D maybe TRBD1 (6 bases). V was clipped by 6 bases and J by 6 bases, with 15 bases between them. CDR1 and CDR2 (germline): MNHEY, SMNVEV (reference sequence). The CDR3 is 14 residues long. The CDR3 DNA sequence: TGTGCCAGCAGACCGGGACATAACGGTCAGCCCCAGCATTTT. Residues: CASRPGHNGQPQHF.

The V gene is TRBV2, the J gene TRBJ1-1, with 8 bases matching TRBD1. J was trimmed by 7 bases and V by 6 bases; bases with no gene match: 7. This CDR3 is 13 amino acids long. Per germline, CDR1 SNHLY and CDR2 FYNNEI. Here the CDR3 DNA reads TGTGCCAGCAGAATCCGGGACAGGAGTGAAGCTTTCTTT. This codes for CASRIRDRSEAFF. The full variable domain, with the rest looked up from reference TRBV2 and TRBJ1-1, is EPEVTQTPSHQVTQMGQEVILRCVPISNHLYFYWYRQILGQKVEFLVSFYNNEISEKSEIFDDQFSVERPDGSNFTLKIRSTKLEDSAMYFCASRIRDRSEAFFGQGTRLTVV.

In this sample, this clone turned up once. J is TRBJ1-3 and V is TRBV2; a possible D gene is TRBD1 (5 bases). Per the germline V gene, CDR1 is SNHLY and CDR2 is FYNNEI. The CDR3 runs 18 residues. Deletions cut 6 bases from V and 4 bases from J, with 25 bases between. CDR3 sequence: CASSLISLDSAGGNTIYF. The DNA of the CDR3 is TGTGCCAGCAGCTTAATTTCGCTTGACAGCGCGGGGGGAAACACCATATATTTT.

The rearrangement uses TRBV28 and TRBJ2-3; D might be TRBD2 (5 bases). The CDR3 runs 17 residues. Looked up from germline, CDR1 is MDHEN and CDR2 is SYDVKM. V lost 8 bases and J 4 bases, leaving 25 bases between the germline ends. The CDR3 here is CASGPLLWEIGPDTQYF. CDR3 DNA: TGTGCCAGCGGACCCCTATTATGGGAGATAGGGCCAGATACGCAGTATTTT.

This rearrangement joins TRBV19 to TRBJ1-5; D ambiguous. Trimming stripped 4 bases from V and 2 bases from J, with 15 bases between. The CDR3 is 16 residues long. Germline CDR1 and CDR2: LNHDA and SQIVND (reference sequence). This CDR3 reads CASSKVEGMGNQPQHF. Written as DNA, the CDR3 is TGTGCCAGTAGTAAAGTTGAGGGAATGGGCAATCAGCCCCAGCATTTT.

Of note for this clone: A junction boundary mismatches the germline segment, possibly from a read error. This chain uses TRBV12-5 with TRBJ1-2; a weak D match, TRBD1 (5 bases). The CDR3 has 13 amino acids. Germline values: CDR1 LGHNT, CDR2 FRNRAP. In DNA form, the CDR3 reads TGTGCTAGTGGTTTGGTTGGGGGGAATGGCCACACCTTC. Amino acids: CASGLVGGNGHTF.

This clone was recorded once. The chain is built from TRBV6-6 and TRBJ2-5, with a possible D match to TRBD2 (6 bases). CDR1 MNHNY and CDR2 SVGAGI come from the germline V gene (reference sequence). With 6 bases removed from V and 4 bases from J, the gap between germline ends came to 15 bases. The CDR3 runs to 14 residues. CDR3 nucleotides: TGTGCCAGCAGCCCGACTAGTGTCAGAGAGACCCAGTACTTC. As protein: CASSPTSVRETQYF.

The gene calls are TRBV6-5 and TRBJ1-2; TRBD1 is a possible D gene (5 bases). This CDR3 spans 12 amino acids. Germline CDR1 MNHEY, CDR2 SVGAGI. V was shortened by 10 bases and J by 6 bases, with 15 bases between the two germline ends. CDR3 protein: CAIKQETDGYTF. The CDR3 bases are TGTGCCATCAAGCAGGAGACAGATGGCTACACCTTC.

This clone has only a few counts. The chain has TRBV6-5 and TRBJ1-6, with D uncertain. This CDR3 spans 13 amino acids. CDR1 MNHEY and CDR2 SVGAGI come from the germline V gene. Trimming left V 7 bases short and J 9 bases short, with 13 bases between. CDR3: CASTGRLSSPLHF. As DNA, the CDR3 is TGTGCCAGCACCGGGAGGTTGAGTTCACCCCTCCACTTT.

With regard to this clone: The junction does not match germline at one end; this may be a read error. The chain recombines TRBV7-6 with TRBJ1-1; D remains unclear. The V gene's germline CDR1 is SGHVS and CDR2 FNYEAQ. The CDR3 runs to 13 residues. CDR3 sequence: CASSLSRNTEAFF. The CDR3 DNA reads TGTGCTAGCAGCTTATCTAGGAACACTGAAGCTTTCTTT.

The chain has TRBV4-2 and TRBJ2-1, with D maybe TRBD2 (5 bases). Germline values: CDR1 LGHNA, CDR2 YNFKEQ. The CDR3 length is 15 residues. Trimming took off 0 bases at V and 9 bases at J, with 15 bases between the two ends. In nucleotides, the CDR3 is TGTGCCAGCAGCCAAGATCGAACTTCCGAGGGTGAGCAGTTCTTC. This codes for CASSQDRTSEGEQFF.